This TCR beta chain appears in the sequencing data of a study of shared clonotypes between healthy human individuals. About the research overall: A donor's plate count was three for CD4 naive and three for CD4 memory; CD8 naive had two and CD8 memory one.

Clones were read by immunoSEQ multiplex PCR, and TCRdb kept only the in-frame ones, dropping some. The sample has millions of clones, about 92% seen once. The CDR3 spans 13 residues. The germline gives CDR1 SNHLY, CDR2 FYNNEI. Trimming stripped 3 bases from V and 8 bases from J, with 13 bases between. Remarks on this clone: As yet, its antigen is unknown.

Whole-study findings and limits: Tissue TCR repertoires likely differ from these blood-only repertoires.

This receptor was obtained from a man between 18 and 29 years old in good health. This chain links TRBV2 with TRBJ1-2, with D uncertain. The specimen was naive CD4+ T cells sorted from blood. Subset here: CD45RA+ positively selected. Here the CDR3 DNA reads TGTGCCAGCAGTGAGAATGTGGATGGAGGCTACACCTTC. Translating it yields CASSENVDGGYTF.